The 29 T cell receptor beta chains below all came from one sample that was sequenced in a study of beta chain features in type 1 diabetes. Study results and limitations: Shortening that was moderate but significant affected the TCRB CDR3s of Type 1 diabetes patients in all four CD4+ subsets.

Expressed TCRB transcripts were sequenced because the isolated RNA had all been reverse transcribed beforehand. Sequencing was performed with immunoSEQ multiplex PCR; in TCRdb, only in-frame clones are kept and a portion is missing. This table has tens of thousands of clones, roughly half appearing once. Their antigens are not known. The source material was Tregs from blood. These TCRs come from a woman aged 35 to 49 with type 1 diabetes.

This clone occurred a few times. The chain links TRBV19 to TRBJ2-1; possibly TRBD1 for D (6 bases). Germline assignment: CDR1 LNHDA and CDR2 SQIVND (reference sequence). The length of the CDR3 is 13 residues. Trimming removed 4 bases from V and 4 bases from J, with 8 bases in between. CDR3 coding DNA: TGTGCCAGTAGTAAGGACAGTTACAATGAGCAGTTCTTC. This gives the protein CASSKDSYNEQFF. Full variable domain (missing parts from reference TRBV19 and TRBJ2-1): DGGITQSPKYLFRKEGQNVTLSCEQNLNHDAMYWYRQDPGQGLRLIYYSQIVNDFQKGDIAEGYSVSREKKESFPLTVTSAQKNPTAFYLCASSKDSYNEQFFGPGTRLTVL.

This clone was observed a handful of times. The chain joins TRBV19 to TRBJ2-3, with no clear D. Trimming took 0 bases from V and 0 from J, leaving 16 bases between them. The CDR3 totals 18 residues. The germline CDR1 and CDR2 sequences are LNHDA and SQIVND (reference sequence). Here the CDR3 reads CASSIDLAAAPSTDTQYF. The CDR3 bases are TGTGCCAGTAGTATAGATCTGGCGGCGGCTCCTAGCACAGATACGCAGTATTTT.

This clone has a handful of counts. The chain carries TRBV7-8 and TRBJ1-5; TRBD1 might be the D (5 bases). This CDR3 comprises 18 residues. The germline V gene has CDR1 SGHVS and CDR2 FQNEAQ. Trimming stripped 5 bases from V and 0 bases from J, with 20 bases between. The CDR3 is CASSNTVGREDSNQPQHF. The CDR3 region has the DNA TGTGCCAGCAGCAACACCGTGGGCAGGGAGGATAGCAATCAGCCCCAGCATTTT.

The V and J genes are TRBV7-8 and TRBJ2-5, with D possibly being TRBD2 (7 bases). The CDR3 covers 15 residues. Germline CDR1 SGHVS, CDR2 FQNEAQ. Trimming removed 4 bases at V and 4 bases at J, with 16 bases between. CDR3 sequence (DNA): TGTGCCAGCAGCTCCCCCCAGGGGAGGGTAGAGACCCAGTACTTC. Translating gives CASSSPQGRVETQYF.

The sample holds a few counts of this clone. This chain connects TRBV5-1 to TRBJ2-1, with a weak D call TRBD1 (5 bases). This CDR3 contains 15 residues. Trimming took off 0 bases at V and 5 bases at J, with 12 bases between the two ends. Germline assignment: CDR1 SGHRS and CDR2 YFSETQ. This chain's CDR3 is CASSLGAQGNNEQFF. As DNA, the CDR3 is TGCGCCAGCAGCTTGGGAGCGCAGGGCAACAATGAGCAGTTCTTC. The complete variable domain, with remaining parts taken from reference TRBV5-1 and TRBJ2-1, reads KAGVTQTPRYLIKTRGQQVTLSCSPISGHRSVSWYQQTPGQGLQFLFEYFSETQRNKGNFPGRFSGRQFSNSRSEMNVSTLELGDSALYLCASSLGAQGNNEQFFGPGTRLTVL.

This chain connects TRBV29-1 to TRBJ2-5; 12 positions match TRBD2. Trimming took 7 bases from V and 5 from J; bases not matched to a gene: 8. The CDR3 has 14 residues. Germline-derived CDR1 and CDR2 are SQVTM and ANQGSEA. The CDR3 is CSGTPTSGGETQYF. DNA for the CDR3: TGCAGCGGTACACCGACTAGCGGGGGCGAGACCCAGTACTTC.

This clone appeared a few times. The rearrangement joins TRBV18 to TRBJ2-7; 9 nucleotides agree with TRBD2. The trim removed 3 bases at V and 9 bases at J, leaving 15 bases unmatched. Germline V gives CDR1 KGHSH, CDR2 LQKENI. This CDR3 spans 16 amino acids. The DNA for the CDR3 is TGTGCCAGCTCACCGGCTGAAGGGACTAGCCGTCGATGGCAGTACTTC. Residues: CASSPAEGTSRRWQYF.

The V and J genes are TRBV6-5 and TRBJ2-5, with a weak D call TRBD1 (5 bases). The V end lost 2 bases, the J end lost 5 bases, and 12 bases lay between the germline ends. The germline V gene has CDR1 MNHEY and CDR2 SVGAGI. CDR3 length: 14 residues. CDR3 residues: CASSYRGLWETQYF. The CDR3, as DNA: TGTGCCAGCAGTTACAGGGGTCTTTGGGAGACCCAGTACTTC.

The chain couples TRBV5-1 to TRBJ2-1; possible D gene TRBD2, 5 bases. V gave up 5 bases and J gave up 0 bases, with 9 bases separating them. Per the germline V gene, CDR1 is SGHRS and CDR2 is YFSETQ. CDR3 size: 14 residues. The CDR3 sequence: CASRWTYSYNEQFF. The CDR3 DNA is TGCGCCAGCAGGTGGACTTACTCCTACAATGAGCAGTTCTTC.

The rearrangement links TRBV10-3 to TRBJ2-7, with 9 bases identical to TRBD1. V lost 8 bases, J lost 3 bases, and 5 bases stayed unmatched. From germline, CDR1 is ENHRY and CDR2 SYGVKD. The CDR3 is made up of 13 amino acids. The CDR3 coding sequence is TGTGCCATCCTCCGGGACAGGGACTACGAGCAGTACTTC. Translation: CAILRDRDYEQYF.

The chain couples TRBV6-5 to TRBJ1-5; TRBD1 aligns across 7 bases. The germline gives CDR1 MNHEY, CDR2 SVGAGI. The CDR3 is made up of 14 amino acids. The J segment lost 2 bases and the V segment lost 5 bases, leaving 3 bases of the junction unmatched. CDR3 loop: CASSRGQGNQPQHF. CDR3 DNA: TGTGCCAGCAGTCGAGGACAGGGCAATCAGCCCCAGCATTTT.

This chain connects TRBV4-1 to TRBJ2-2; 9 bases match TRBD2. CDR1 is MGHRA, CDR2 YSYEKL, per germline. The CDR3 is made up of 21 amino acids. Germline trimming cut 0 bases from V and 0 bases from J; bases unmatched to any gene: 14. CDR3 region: CASSQDSDGWRGGANTGELFF. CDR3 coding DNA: TGCGCCAGCAGCCAAGATTCGGATGGGTGGCGGGGGGGAGCGAACACCGGGGAGCTGTTTTTT.

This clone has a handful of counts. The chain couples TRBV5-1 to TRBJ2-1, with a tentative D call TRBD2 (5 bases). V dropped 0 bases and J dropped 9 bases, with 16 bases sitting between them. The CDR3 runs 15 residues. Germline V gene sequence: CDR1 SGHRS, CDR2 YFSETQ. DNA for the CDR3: TGCGCCAGCAGCTTGGGGAGCGGAAGACTGCCTGAGCAGTTCTTC. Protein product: CASSLGSGRLPEQFF. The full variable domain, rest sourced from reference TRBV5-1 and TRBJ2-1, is KAGVTQTPRYLIKTRGQQVTLSCSPISGHRSVSWYQQTPGQGLQFLFEYFSETQRNKGNFPGRFSGRQFSNSRSEMNVSTLELGDSALYLCASSLGSGRLPEQFFGPGTRLTVL.

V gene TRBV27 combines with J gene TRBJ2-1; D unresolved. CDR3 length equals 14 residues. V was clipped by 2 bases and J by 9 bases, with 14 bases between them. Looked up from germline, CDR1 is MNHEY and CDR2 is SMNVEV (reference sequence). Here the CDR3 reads CASSLSLVAGEQFF. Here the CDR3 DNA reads TGTGCCAGCAGTTTAAGTTTGGTAGCCGGTGAGCAGTTCTTC.

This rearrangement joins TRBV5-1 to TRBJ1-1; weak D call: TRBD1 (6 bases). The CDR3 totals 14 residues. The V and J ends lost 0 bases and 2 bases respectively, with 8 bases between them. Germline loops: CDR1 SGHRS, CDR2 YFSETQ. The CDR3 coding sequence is TGCGCCAGCAGCTTGGGGACAGAAAACACTGAAGCTTTCTTT. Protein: CASSLGTENTEAFF.

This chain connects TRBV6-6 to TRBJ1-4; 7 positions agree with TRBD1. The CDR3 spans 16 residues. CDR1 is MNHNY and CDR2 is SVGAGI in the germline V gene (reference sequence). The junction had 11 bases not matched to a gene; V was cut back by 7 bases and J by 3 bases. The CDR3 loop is CASTSQGRGANEKLFF. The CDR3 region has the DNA TGTGCCAGCACCTCACAGGGGCGAGGAGCTAATGAAAAACTGTTTTTT.

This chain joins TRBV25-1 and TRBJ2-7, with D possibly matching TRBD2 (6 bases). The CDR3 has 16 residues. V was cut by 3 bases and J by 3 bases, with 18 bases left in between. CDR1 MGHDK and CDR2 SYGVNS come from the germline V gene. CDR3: CASSDSVGGPIYEQYF. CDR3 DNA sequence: TGTGCCAGCAGTGATAGTGTGGGAGGACCTATCTACGAGCAGTACTTC.

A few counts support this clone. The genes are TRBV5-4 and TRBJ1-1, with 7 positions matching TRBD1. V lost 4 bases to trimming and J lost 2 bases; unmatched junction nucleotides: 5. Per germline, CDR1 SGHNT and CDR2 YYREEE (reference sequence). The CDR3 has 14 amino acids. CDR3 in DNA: TGTGCCAGCAGCCCCCCAGGGGGAAACACTGAAGCTTTCTTT. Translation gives CASSPPGGNTEAFF.

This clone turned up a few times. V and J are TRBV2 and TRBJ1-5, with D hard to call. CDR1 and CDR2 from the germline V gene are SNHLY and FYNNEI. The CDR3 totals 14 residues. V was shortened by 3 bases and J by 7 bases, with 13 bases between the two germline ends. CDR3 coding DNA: TGTGCCAGCAGTGATATATCCGGTGAGCAGCCCCAGCATTTT. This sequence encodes CASSDISGEQPQHF.

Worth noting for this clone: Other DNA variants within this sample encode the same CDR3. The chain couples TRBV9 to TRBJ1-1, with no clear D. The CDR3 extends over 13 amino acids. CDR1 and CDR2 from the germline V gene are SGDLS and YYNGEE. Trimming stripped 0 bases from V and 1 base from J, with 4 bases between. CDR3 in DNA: TGTGCCAGCAGCGTAGCCCAGAACACTGAAGCTTTCTTT. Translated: CASSVAQNTEAFF.

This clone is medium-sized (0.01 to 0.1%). The CDR3 region has the DNA TGTGCCAGCAGCCAAGTCAGGGGGGTTGGCTACACCTTC. Amino acids: CASSQVRGVGYTF. The chain joins TRBV14 to TRBJ1-2; 7 bases line up with TRBD1. CDR1 SGHDN and CDR2 FVKESK come from the germline V gene. This CDR3 contains 13 residues. The J segment lost 7 bases and the V segment lost 1 base, leaving 3 bases of the junction unmatched.

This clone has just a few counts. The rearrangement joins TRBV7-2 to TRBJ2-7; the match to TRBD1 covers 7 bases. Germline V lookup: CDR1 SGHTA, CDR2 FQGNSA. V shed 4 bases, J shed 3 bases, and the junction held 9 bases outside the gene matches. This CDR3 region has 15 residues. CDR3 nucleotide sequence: TGTGCCAGCAGCTCGTCCTGGGACAGCGGCTACGAGCAGTACTTC. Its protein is CASSSSWDSGYEQYF.

CDR3 region: CASSPVLGQGLEQYF. For the CDR3, the DNA is TGCGCCAGCAGCCCAGTCCTTGGACAGGGGCTCGAGCAGTACTTC. This sequence joins TRBV4-3 and TRBJ2-5; 9 bases align to TRBD1. The J call may be incorrect, as the DNA end agrees better with TRBJ2-7. The CDR3 is made up of 15 amino acids. Germline CDR1 LGHNA, CDR2 YSLEER.

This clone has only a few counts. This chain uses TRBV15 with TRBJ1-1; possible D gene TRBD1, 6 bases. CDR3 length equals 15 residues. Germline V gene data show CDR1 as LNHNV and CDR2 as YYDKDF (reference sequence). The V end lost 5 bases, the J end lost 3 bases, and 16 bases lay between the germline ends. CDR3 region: CATSSPGVRHTEAFF. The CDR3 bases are TGTGCCACCAGCTCGCCAGGGGTTAGGCACACTGAAGCTTTCTTT.

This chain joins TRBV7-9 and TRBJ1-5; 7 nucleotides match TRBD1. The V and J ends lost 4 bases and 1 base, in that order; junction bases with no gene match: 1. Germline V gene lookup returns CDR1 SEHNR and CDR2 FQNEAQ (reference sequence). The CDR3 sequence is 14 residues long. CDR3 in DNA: TGTGCCAGCAGCTCGGGACAGAGCAATCAGCCCCAGCATTTT. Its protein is CASSSGQSNQPQHF.

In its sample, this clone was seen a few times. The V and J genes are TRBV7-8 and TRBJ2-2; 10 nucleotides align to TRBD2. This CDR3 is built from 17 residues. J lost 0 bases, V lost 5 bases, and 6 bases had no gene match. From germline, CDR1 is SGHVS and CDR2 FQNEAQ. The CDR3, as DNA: TGTGCCAGCAGCGAAGCGGGGGGGAACGCGAACACCGGGGAGCTGTTTTTT. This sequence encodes CASSEAGGNANTGELFF.

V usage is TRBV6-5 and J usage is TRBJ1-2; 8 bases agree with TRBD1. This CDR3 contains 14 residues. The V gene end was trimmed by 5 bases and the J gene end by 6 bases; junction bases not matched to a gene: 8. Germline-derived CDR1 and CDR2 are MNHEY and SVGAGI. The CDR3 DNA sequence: TGTGCCAGCAGTAACACCGGGACAGGCGATGGCTACACCTTC. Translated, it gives CASSNTGTGDGYTF.

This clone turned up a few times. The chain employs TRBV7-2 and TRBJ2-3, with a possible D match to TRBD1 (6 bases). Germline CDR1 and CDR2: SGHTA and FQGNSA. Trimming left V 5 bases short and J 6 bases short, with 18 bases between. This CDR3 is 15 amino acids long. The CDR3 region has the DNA TGTGCCAGCAGCCGTGGACAGTTGCCCCACGATACGCAGTATTTT. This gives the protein CASSRGQLPHDTQYF.

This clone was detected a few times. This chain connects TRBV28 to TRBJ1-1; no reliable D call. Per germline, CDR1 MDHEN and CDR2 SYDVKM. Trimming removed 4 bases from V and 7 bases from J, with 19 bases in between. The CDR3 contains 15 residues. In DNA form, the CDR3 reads TGTGCCAGCAGTTCCCCGGGAGCTGGCGCGGGTGAAGCTTTCTTT. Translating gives CASSSPGAGAGEAFF. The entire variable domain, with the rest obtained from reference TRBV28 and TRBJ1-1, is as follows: DVKVTQSSRYLVKRTGEKVFLECVQDMDHENMFWYRQDPGLGLRLIYFSYDVKMKEKGDIPEGYSVSREKKERFSLILESASTNQTSMYLCASSSPGAGAGEAFFGQGTRLTVV.